A selection of T cell receptor beta chains follows, all from one sample in a study of radiotherapy plus CTLA-4 blockade in lung cancer. Here immunoSEQ multiplex PCR was the method, and the copy in TCRdb shows in-frame clones only, minus some. The sample contains roughly 50,000 clones, more than 70% of which appear only once. The sample consisted of peripheral blood, taken from a patient treated with radiotherapy plus ipilimumab. Receptors were obtained from a human donor with non-small cell lung cancer whose response to radiotherapy plus ipilimumab could not be evaluated. CDR3s include the opening cysteine and the closing phenylalanine or tryptophan. The D gene is left open where the match is weak. Only some rows state a clone size, as once, few, many or a class for expanded clones.

d_call: TRBD1
v_call: TRBV4-1
clone_size: NA
j_call: TRBJ2-7
cdr3_nt: TGCGCCAGCAGCCGACAGGGGGCACTAACCTACGAGCAGTACTTC
cdr3_aa: CASSRQGALTYEQYF

d_call: TRBD2
v_call: TRBV6-6
clone_size: few
j_call: TRBJ2-7
cdr3_nt: TGTGCCAGCAGTTTTCCCTTAGCGGGGCGCTACGAGCAGTACTTC
cdr3_aa: CASSFPLAGRYEQYF

d_call: TRBD1
v_call: TRBV7-2
clone_size: NA
j_call: TRBJ2-2
cdr3_nt: TGTGCCAGCAGCTTTCGACAGGGGGGCGGGGAGCTGTTTTTT
cdr3_aa: CASSFRQGGGELFF

d_call: TRBD1
v_call: TRBV6-5
clone_size: NA
j_call: TRBJ1-1
cdr3_nt: TGTGCCAGCAGTTACAGAGGGACAGCCGATGAAGCTTTCTTT
cdr3_aa: CASSYRGTADEAFF

d_call: TRBD2
v_call: TRBV18
clone_size: NA
j_call: TRBJ2-1
cdr3_nt: TGTGCCAGCTCACCCCGGGGACTAGCGGGGGGAATCTACAATGAGCAGTTCTTC
cdr3_aa: CASSPRGLAGGIYNEQFF

d_call: NA
v_call: TRBV5-1
clone_size: NA
j_call: TRBJ1-1
cdr3_nt: TGCGCCAGCAGCTTACAAGGCGGTGAGAGCACTGAAGCTTTCTTT
cdr3_aa: CASSLQGGESTEAFF

d_call: NA
v_call: TRBV5-1
clone_size: NA
j_call: TRBJ2-2
cdr3_nt: TGCGCCAGCAGCCCCTCGAGGAGTGACGGTTACACCGGGGAGCTGTTTTTT
cdr3_aa: CASSPSRSDGYTGELFF

d_call: NA
v_call: TRBV4-3
clone_size: NA
j_call: TRBJ2-2
cdr3_nt: TGCGCCAGCAGCCAGAGCACCGGGGAGCTGTTTTTT
cdr3_aa: CASSQSTGELFF

d_call: NA
v_call: TRBV28
clone_size: medium-sized
j_call: TRBJ2-7
cdr3_nt: TGTGCCAGCAGGCGGACAAGGGCCCCCTACGAGCAGTACTTC
cdr3_aa: CASRRTRAPYEQYF

d_call: NA
v_call: TRBV14
clone_size: once
j_call: TRBJ2-5
cdr3_nt: TGTGCCAGCAGCCCTATGGGGGGTCGAGGGACCCAGTACTTC
cdr3_aa: CASSPMGGRGTQYF

d_call: TRBD1
v_call: TRBV19
clone_size: NA
j_call: TRBJ1-4
cdr3_nt: TGTGCCAGTAGTATAGGATTACAGGGGAATGAAAAACTGTTTTTT
cdr3_aa: CASSIGLQGNEKLFF

d_call: TRBD2
v_call: TRBV11-3
clone_size: NA
j_call: TRBJ2-3
cdr3_nt: TGTGCCAGCAGCCAACATAGCGGGAGCTTTGGAGATACGCAGTATTTT
cdr3_aa: CASSQHSGSFGDTQYF

d_call: TRBD2
v_call: TRBV13
clone_size: NA
j_call: TRBJ2-1
cdr3_nt: TGTGCCAGCAGCTTAGGCGGGGTAGCGGGGTGGAATGAGCAGTTCTTC
cdr3_aa: CASSLGGVAGWNEQFF

d_call: NA
v_call: TRBV28
clone_size: NA
j_call: TRBJ1-1
cdr3_nt: TGTGCCAGCAAGACTGGGAACACTGAAGCTTTCTTT
cdr3_aa: CASKTGNTEAFF

d_call: NA
v_call: TRBV4-2
clone_size: NA
j_call: TRBJ2-1
cdr3_nt: TGTGCCAGCAGCCAAGTCCAGGGTAATGAGCAGTTCTTC
cdr3_aa: CASSQVQGNEQFF

d_call: NA
v_call: TRBV4-3
clone_size: NA
j_call: TRBJ2-6
cdr3_nt: TGCGCCAGCAGCCACCTAGACTCTGGGGCCAACGTCCTGACTTTC
cdr3_aa: CASSHLDSGANVLTF

d_call: NA
v_call: TRBV10-3
clone_size: NA
j_call: TRBJ1-1
cdr3_nt: TGTGCCATCAGTGAAGACAGTTCCGAAGCTTTCTTT
cdr3_aa: CAISEDSSEAFF

d_call: TRBD1
v_call: TRBV5-4
clone_size: NA
j_call: TRBJ2-5
cdr3_nt: TGTGCCAGCAGCTGGACGACAGGGGCCGAAGAGACCCAGTACTTC
cdr3_aa: CASSWTTGAEETQYF

d_call: TRBD1
v_call: TRBV7-2
clone_size: few
j_call: TRBJ1-5
cdr3_nt: TGTGCCAGCAGCCTGGGACAGTATAGCAATCAGCCCCAGCATTTT
cdr3_aa: CASSLGQYSNQPQHF

d_call: NA
v_call: TRBV18
clone_size: once
j_call: TRBJ2-1
cdr3_nt: TGTGCCAGCTCACCACCGACACCCTACAATGAGCAGTTCTTC
cdr3_aa: CASSPPTPYNEQFF

d_call: NA
v_call: TRBV5-1
clone_size: NA
j_call: TRBJ2-1
cdr3_nt: TGCGCCAGCAGTCTTCAACCTACTAGCAGCCCGCGGGGTGAGCAGTTCTTC
cdr3_aa: CASSLQPTSSPRGEQFF

d_call: TRBD2
v_call: TRBV4-3
clone_size: NA
j_call: TRBJ2-7
cdr3_nt: TGCGCCAGCAGCCACGCTAGCGGGGGGGCCCACGAGCAGTACTTC
cdr3_aa: CASSHASGGAHEQYF

d_call: TRBD2
v_call: TRBV5-3
clone_size: NA
j_call: TRBJ2-7
cdr3_nt: TGTGCCAGACTCCGACTAGCACATTCCTACGAGCAGTACTTC
cdr3_aa: CARLRLAHSYEQYF

d_call: NA
v_call: TRBV7-2
clone_size: NA
j_call: TRBJ1-2
cdr3_nt: TGTGCCAGCAGCCCCAACACGATCCTAGGCTATGGCTACACCTTC
cdr3_aa: CASSPNTILGYGYTF

d_call: TRBD1
v_call: TRBV5-1
clone_size: NA
j_call: TRBJ2-7
cdr3_nt: TGCGCCAGCAGCTTGCGAAACAGGGGGTTCTCCTACGAGCAGTACTTC
cdr3_aa: CASSLRNRGFSYEQYF

d_call: NA
v_call: TRBV6-5
clone_size: NA
j_call: TRBJ1-3
cdr3_nt: TGTGCCAGCAGTTACTCTGGGACTCGGACTGGAAACACCATATATTTT
cdr3_aa: CASSYSGTRTGNTIYF

d_call: TRBD2
v_call: TRBV10-1
clone_size: NA
j_call: TRBJ2-1
cdr3_nt: TGCGCCAGCAGTGAGGCCGGGACTAGCGGGGCCAATGAGCAGTTCTTC
cdr3_aa: CASSEAGTSGANEQFF

d_call: NA
v_call: TRBV7-9
clone_size: NA
j_call: TRBJ2-7
cdr3_nt: TGTGCCAGCAGCCTGGGGGGGGGCCCCTACGAGCAGTACTTC
cdr3_aa: CASSLGGGPYEQYF

d_call: NA
v_call: TRBV4-3
clone_size: few
j_call: TRBJ1-3
cdr3_nt: TGCGCCAGCAGCCAGCTACCCGGAGGCGGAAACACCATATATTTT
cdr3_aa: CASSQLPGGGNTIYF

d_call: TRBD1
v_call: TRBV23-1
clone_size: NA
j_call: TRBJ1-4
cdr3_nt: TGCGCCAGCGCCTCGGGGGACAGGAATGAAAAACTGTTTTTT
cdr3_aa: CASASGDRNEKLFF

d_call: TRBD1
v_call: TRBV7-2
clone_size: once
j_call: TRBJ1-5
cdr3_nt: TGTGCCAGCAGCTTAGAGACAGGGGTCTCGGGAGTTCAGCATTTT
cdr3_aa: CASSLETGVSGVQHF

d_call: TRBD2
v_call: TRBV7-6
clone_size: NA
j_call: TRBJ2-7
cdr3_nt: TGTGCCAGCAGCTTGGGACTAGCGGGCGAGCAGTACTTC
cdr3_aa: CASSLGLAGEQYF

d_call: NA
v_call: TRBV10-3
clone_size: NA
j_call: TRBJ2-3
cdr3_nt: TGTGCCGCCCGAAGTGGTACTAACACAGATACGCAGTATTTT
cdr3_aa: CAARSGTNTDTQYF

d_call: TRBD1
v_call: TRBV27
clone_size: NA
j_call: TRBJ2-2
cdr3_nt: TGTGCCAGCAGTCAGAAGACAGGGCTCGGCACCGGGGAGCTGTTTTTT
cdr3_aa: CASSQKTGLGTGELFF

d_call: TRBD1
v_call: TRBV6-5
clone_size: NA
j_call: TRBJ1-2
cdr3_nt: TGTGCCAGCAGTTACTCTGCAGGGGGCGGTGGCTACACCTTC
cdr3_aa: CASSYSAGGGGYTF

d_call: TRBD2
v_call: TRBV9
clone_size: NA
j_call: TRBJ2-1
cdr3_nt: TGTGCCAGCAGCGTAGAGACGGGAGGTCTATCCGATGAGCAGTTCTTC
cdr3_aa: CASSVETGGLSDEQFF

d_call: TRBD2
v_call: TRBV5-4
clone_size: once
j_call: TRBJ2-2
cdr3_nt: TGTGCCAGCCGCTCGGGACTAGCGGGAGGGAACACCGGGGAGCTGTTTTTT
cdr3_aa: CASRSGLAGGNTGELFF

d_call: NA
v_call: TRBV2
clone_size: NA
j_call: TRBJ2-5
cdr3_nt: TGTGCCAGCAGTGAATCGGAGACCCAGTACTTC
cdr3_aa: CASSESETQYF

d_call: NA
v_call: TRBV6-5
clone_size: NA
j_call: TRBJ1-1
cdr3_nt: TGTGCCAGCAGTTACTCACGGGTAGGCACTGAAGCTTTCTTT
cdr3_aa: CASSYSRVGTEAFF

d_call: TRBD2
v_call: TRBV5-4
clone_size: NA
j_call: TRBJ2-1
cdr3_nt: TGTGCCAGCAGCTTGGGTGGAGCGGGAGTCTACAATGAGCAGTTCTTC
cdr3_aa: CASSLGGAGVYNEQFF

d_call: TRBD1
v_call: TRBV2
clone_size: NA
j_call: TRBJ1-1
cdr3_nt: TGTGCCAGCTGCAGGGGGCTGAGAACTGAAGCTTTCTTT
cdr3_aa: CASCRGLRTEAFF

d_call: NA
v_call: TRBV7-2
clone_size: NA
j_call: TRBJ1-2
cdr3_nt: TGTGCCAGCAGCCCGGGGTTCGGCCCTAACTATGGCTACACCTTC
cdr3_aa: CASSPGFGPNYGYTF

d_call: TRBD2
v_call: TRBV19
clone_size: NA
j_call: TRBJ2-7
cdr3_nt: TGTGCCAGTAGTGACGCCGGGACTAGCGGGAGTTACGAGCAGTACTTC
cdr3_aa: CASSDAGTSGSYEQYF

d_call: NA
v_call: TRBV19
clone_size: NA
j_call: TRBJ2-5
cdr3_nt: TGTGCCAGTAGTATCCCGGGGGGAAGGGGGGAGACCCAGTACTTC
cdr3_aa: CASSIPGGRGETQYF